This paragraph covers one TCR beta chain sequence. The data were produced by immunoSEQ multiplex PCR, yet TCRdb's version contains in-frame clones alone and is incomplete. The repertoire consists of around 34,000 clones, with 90% occurring once and the leading ten covering about 12%. This sample was taken from a study of T cell changes during pregnancy in multiple sclerosis. CDR3 length: 15 amino acids. The germline gives CDR1 MNHEY, CDR2 SVGAGI. V lost 3 bases, J lost 4 bases, and 15 bases lay in between. The sequence came from a female donor with multiple sclerosis, enrolled in a pregnancy study. This material consisted of CD8+ T cells from peripheral blood mononuclear cells, taken in the first trimester of pregnancy. The chain links TRBV6-5 to TRBJ1-2; a possible D gene is TRBD1 (6 bases). CDR3 protein: CASSYSMGGPYGYTF. DNA for the CDR3: TGTGCCAGCAGTTATAGTATGGGGGGGCCCTATGGCTACACCTTC.